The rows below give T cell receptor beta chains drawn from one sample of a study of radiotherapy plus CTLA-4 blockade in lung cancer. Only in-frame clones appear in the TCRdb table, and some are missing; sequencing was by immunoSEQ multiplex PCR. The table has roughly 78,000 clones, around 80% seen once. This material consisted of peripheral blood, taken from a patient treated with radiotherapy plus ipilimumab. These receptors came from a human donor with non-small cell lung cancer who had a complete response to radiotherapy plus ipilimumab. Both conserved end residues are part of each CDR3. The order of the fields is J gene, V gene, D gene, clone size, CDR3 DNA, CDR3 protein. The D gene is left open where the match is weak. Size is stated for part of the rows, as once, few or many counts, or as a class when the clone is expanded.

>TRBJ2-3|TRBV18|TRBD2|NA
TGTGCCAGCGCCCGGGAGGGTCGGGGCACAGATACGCAGTATTTT
CASAREGRGTDTQYF
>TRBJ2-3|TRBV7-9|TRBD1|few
TGTGCCAGCAGCTGGGACAGGAGCACAGATACGCAGTATTTT
CASSWDRSTDTQYF
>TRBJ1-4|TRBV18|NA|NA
TGTGCCAGCTCACGAGGAGGGGCGGGTGAAAAACTGTTTTTT
CASSRGGAGEKLFF
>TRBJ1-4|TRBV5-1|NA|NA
TGCGCCAGCAGCACAGTACCGGCGGATAATCAAAAACTGTTTTTT
CASSTVPADNQKLFF
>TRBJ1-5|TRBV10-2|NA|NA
TGCGCCAGCAGTGTATCAGGGTTCAATCAGCCCCAGCATTTT
CASSVSGFNQPQHF
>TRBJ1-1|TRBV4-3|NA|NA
TGCGCCAGCAGCCAAGACCGAAACACTGAAGCTTTCTTT
CASSQDRNTEAFF
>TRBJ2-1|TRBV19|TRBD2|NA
TGTGCCAGTAACCCTTCCGGGACTAGCTTGGATGAGCAGTTCTTC
CASNPSGTSLDEQFF
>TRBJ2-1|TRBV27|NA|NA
TGTGCCTCGCGCTTAAGCCGGGACTCCTATGTTGGACGACTCCGTGAGCAGTTCTTC
CASRLSRDSYVGRLREQFF
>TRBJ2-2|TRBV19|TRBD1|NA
TGTGCCAGTAGTCGACAGGGGGCATCAGGAACCGGGGAGCTGTTTTTT
CASSRQGASGTGELFF
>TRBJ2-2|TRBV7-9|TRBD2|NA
TGTGCCAGCAGCTTACTCGCGGGACTAGCGACTGGGGAGCTGTTTTTT
CASSLLAGLATGELFF
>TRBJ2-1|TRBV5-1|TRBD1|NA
TGCGCCAGCAGCCTCGGACAGGGGGCCTTTTGGGATGAGCAGTTCTTC
CASSLGQGAFWDEQFF
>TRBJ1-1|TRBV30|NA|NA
TGTGCCTGGAGTCAAGGGTCCTACACTGAAGCTTTCTTT
CAWSQGSYTEAFF
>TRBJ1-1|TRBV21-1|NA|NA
TGTGCCAGCAGCCTACCGACTCAGGGAGCTTTCTTT
CASSLPTQGAFF
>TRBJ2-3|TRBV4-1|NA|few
TGCGCCAGCAGCGGGGTGACACCCACAGATACGCAGTATTTT
CASSGVTPTDTQYF
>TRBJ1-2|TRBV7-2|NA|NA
TGTGCCAGCAGCTCGACAGTCTTACATGGCTACACCTTC
CASSSTVLHGYTF
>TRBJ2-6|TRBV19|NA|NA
TGTGCCAGTAGTATAGCAGGGGCTGGGGCCAACGTCCTGACTTTC
CASSIAGAGANVLTF
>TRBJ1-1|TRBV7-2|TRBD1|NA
TGTGCCAGCAGCTTAGCGTACAGGGGGCGCGGCACTGAAGCTTTCTTT
CASSLAYRGRGTEAFF
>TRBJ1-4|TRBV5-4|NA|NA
TGTGCCAGCAGGTCTGAAAGGACGGATGAAAAACTGTTTTTT
CASRSERTDEKLFF
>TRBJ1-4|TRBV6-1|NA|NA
TGTGCCAGCAGTTCACTTGAAAAACTGTTTTTT
CASSSLEKLFF
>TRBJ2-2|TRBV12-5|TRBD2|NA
TGTGCTAGTGGGTTGGCAAATAGCGGGGGGAACACCGGGGAGCTGTTTTTT
CASGLANSGGNTGELFF
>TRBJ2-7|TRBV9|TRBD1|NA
TGTGCCAGCAGCGTGAGAGAGACAGGGGACGAGCAGTACTTC
CASSVRETGDEQYF
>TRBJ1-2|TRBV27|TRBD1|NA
TGTGCCAGCAGACCGACAGGGGACTATGGCTACACCTTC
CASRPTGDYGYTF
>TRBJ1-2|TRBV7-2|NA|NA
TGTGCCAGCAGCTCTACAAGGAGCTATGGCTACACCTTC
CASSSTRSYGYTF
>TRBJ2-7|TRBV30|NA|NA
TGTGCCTGGAGTCCGGGGTCCAGTGTATCGTACGAGCAGTACTTC
CAWSPGSSVSYEQYF
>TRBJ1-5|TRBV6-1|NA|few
TGTGCCAGCAGTCCCCAGCAAGATCAGCCCCAGCATTTT
CASSPQQDQPQHF
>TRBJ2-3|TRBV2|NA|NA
TGTGCCAGCAGGGGGGACGGCACAGATACGCAGTATTTT
CASRGDGTDTQYF
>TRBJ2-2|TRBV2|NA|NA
TGTGCCAGTACGGACAGCCCGAACACCGGGGAGCTGTTTTTT
CASTDSPNTGELFF
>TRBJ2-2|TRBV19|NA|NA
TGTGCCACCCGCCCGAGGACAGCGAACACCGGGGAGCTGTTTTTT
CATRPRTANTGELFF
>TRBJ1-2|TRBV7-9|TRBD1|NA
TGTGCCAGCAGCAAATTTATACAGGGGGCCGGTAATGGCTACACCTTC
CASSKFIQGAGNGYTF
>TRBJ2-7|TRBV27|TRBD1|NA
TGTGCCAGCAGTTCACAGGGGTCGAGCTACGAGCAGTACTTC
CASSSQGSSYEQYF
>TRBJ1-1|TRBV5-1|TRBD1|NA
TGCGCCAGCAGCTTGGGACAGGGGGGCACTGAAGCTTTCTTT
CASSLGQGGTEAFF
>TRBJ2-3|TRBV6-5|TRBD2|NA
TGTGCCAGCAGTTACTCCCTGGGGGGGAGCACAGATACGCAGTATTTT
CASSYSLGGSTDTQYF
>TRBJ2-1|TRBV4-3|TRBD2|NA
TGCGCCAGCAGCCACACCATTAGCGGGGGCTCCGAGAATGAGCAGTTCTTC
CASSHTISGGSENEQFF
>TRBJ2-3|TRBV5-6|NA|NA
TGTGCCAGCAGCTTGGTAGGCGCGAATACAAGATCTAGCACAGATACGCAGTATTTT
CASSLVGANTRSSTDTQYF
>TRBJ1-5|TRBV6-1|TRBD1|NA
TGTGCCAGCAGTGGCAAAGGGGGCGAGGGGGTGGGCAATCAGCCCCAGCATTTT
CASSGKGGEGVGNQPQHF
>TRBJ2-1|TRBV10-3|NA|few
TGTGCCATCAGTGAGTGGTTGCAAAATGGCAGGAATGAGCAGTTCTTC
CAISEWLQNGRNEQFF
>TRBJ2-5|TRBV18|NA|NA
TGTGCCAGCTCACCACCGGAGCAGAGAGAGACCCAGTACTTC
CASSPPEQRETQYF
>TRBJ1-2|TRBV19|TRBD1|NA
TGTGCCAGTAGTACCCGCGGACAGGGATCGGGCTATGGCTACACCTTC
CASSTRGQGSGYGYTF
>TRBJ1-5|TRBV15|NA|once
TGTGCCACCAGCAGAGATCCGGGGCAGCCCCAGCATTTT
CATSRDPGQPQHF
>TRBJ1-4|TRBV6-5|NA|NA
TGTGCCAGCAGTTTGGGCAGGAGCCCAACTAATGAAAAACTGTTTTTT
CASSLGRSPTNEKLFF
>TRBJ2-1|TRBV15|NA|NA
TGTGCCACCAGCAGAGGGGGGGCAGGGAGAGTCAATGAGCAGTTCTTC
CATSRGGAGRVNEQFF
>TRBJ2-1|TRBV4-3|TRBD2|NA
TGCGCCAGCAGCCAAGGACTAGCGGGAACGCAGTTCTTC
CASSQGLAGTQFF
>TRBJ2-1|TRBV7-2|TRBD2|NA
TGTGCCAGCAGCTTACTGGCTAGCGGGAATATGGTCGATGAGCAGTTCTTC
CASSLLASGNMVDEQFF
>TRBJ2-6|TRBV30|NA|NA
TGTGCCTGGAGTGAAAGTTACTCTGGGGCCAACGTCCTGACTTTC
CAWSESYSGANVLTF
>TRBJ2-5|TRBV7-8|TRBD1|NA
TGTGCCAGCAGCTCCGGGACAGGGGTTGGAGAGACCCAGTACTTC
CASSSGTGVGETQYF
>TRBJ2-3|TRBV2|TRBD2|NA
TGTGCCAGCAGTGAAACTAGCGGGACAGATACGCAGTATTTT
CASSETSGTDTQYF
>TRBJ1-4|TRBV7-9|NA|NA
TGTGCCAGCAGCTACATCCATGGCAGGACTAATGAAAAACTGTTTTTT
CASSYIHGRTNEKLFF